The 19 T cell receptor beta chains given below trace back to one sample, sequenced in a study of blood T cell repertoires in COVID-19. The table came from immunoSEQ multiplex PCR; TCRdb's copy has only in-frame clones and leaves some out. The table records around 260,000 clones, around 90% of them present only once. The specimen was peripheral blood. These receptors all come from a human donor in a cohort sampled during active COVID-19.

The chain is built from TRBV7-9 and TRBJ1-2; 8 bases are shared with TRBD1. Germline loops: CDR1 SEHNR, CDR2 FQNEAQ (reference sequence). The CDR3 has 15 residues. V shed 5 bases and J 6 bases; nucleotides not matched to a gene: 11. CDR3 sequence reads: CASSMHLVTGDGYTF. For the CDR3, the DNA is TGTGCCAGCAGCATGCACCTTGTGACAGGGGATGGCTACACCTTC. Full variable domain (missing parts from reference TRBV7-9 and TRBJ1-2): DTGVSQNPRHKITKRGQNVTFRCDPISEHNRLYWYRQTLGQGPEFLTYFQNEAQLEKSRLLSDRFSAERPKGSFSTLEIQRTEQGDSAMYLCASSMHLVTGDGYTFGSGTRLTVV.

Notes on this clone: This specimen includes other DNA sequences encoding the same CDR3. This chain joins TRBV18 and TRBJ2-7, with 8 positions matching TRBD1. J was trimmed by 2 bases and V by 2 bases; bases with no gene match: 2. CDR3 length: 14 residues. Per germline, CDR1 KGHSH and CDR2 LQKENI. In DNA form, the CDR3 reads TGTGCCAGCTCACCAGGACAGGGAACCTACGAGCAGTACTTC. Its protein is CASSPGQGTYEQYF.

A few counts support this clone. The J gene is TRBJ2-7, the V gene TRBV10-3; D possibly corresponds to TRBD2 (6 bases). This CDR3 has 12 residues. The ends were cut back, 8 bases at V and 2 bases at J, with 10 bases in the middle. The germline V gene encodes CDR1 ENHRY and CDR2 SYGVKD. DNA of the CDR3: TGTGCCATCGGAGGGGAAACCTACGAGCAGTACTTC. Translated, it gives CAIGGETYEQYF.

The V call is TRBV5-1, the J call TRBJ1-2, with D possibly TRBD1 on 6 matching bases. CDR1 and CDR2 from the germline V gene are SGHRS and YFSETQ. The germline V and J ends were trimmed by 2 bases and 4 bases, with 9 bases remaining between them. The CDR3 contains 13 residues. The CDR3 nucleotides read TGCGCCAGCAGCTTTGGGGACACCTATGGCTACACCTTC. Translated, it gives CASSFGDTYGYTF.

This clone was seen only once. The chain is built from TRBV5-1 and TRBJ2-3, with D perhaps matching TRBD1 (7 bases). The germline V gene encodes CDR1 SGHRS and CDR2 YFSETQ. The CDR3 has 15 residues. V lost 5 bases and J lost 2, with 15 bases in between. CDR3 protein: CASRVEGADTDTQYF. In nucleotides, the CDR3 is TGCGCCAGCAGGGTGGAGGGGGCCGACACAGATACGCAGTATTTT.

The rearrangement links TRBV11-2 to TRBJ2-2, with 8 nucleotides matching TRBD2. Trimming cost V 3 bases and J 6 bases; bases outside gene matches: 6. The CDR3 length is 15 residues. CDR1 SGHAT and CDR2 FQNNGV come from the germline V gene. CDR3 sequence: CASSFSGVVPGELFF. In DNA, the CDR3 is TGTGCCAGCAGCTTTAGCGGGGTAGTCCCCGGGGAGCTGTTTTTT.

This clone was seen a handful of times. V and J are TRBV7-8 and TRBJ1-2, with D unresolved. With 1 base removed from V and 5 bases from J, the gap between germline ends came to 14 bases. This CDR3 spans 15 amino acids. CDR1 is SGHVS and CDR2 is FQNEAQ in the germline V gene. CDR3 amino acids: CASSLDPGKIYGYTF. CDR3 sequence (DNA): TGTGCCAGCAGCTTAGACCCGGGGAAGATTTATGGCTACACCTTC. Variable domain in full (rest from reference TRBV7-8 and TRBJ1-2): GAGVSQSPRYKVAKRGQDVALRCDPISGHVSLFWYQQALGQGPEFLTYFQNEAQLDKSGLPSDRFFAERPEGSVSTLKIQRTQQEDSAVYLCASSLDPGKIYGYTFGSGTRLTVV.

The V and J genes are TRBV9 and TRBJ2-1; possibly TRBD2 for D (5 bases). V dropped 4 bases and J dropped 2 bases, with 10 bases sitting between them. From germline, CDR1 is SGDLS and CDR2 YYNGEE. The CDR3 covers 14 residues. DNA for the CDR3: TGTGCCAGCAGCTTCAGCGGTACCTACAATGAGCAGTTCTTC. As protein: CASSFSGTYNEQFF. Drawing the rest from reference TRBV9 and TRBJ2-1, the complete variable domain is DSGVTQTPKHLITATGQRVTLRCSPRSGDLSVYWYQQSLDQGLQFLIQYYNGEERAKGNILERFSAQQFPDLHSELNLSSLELGDSALYFCASSFSGTYNEQFFGPGTRLTVL.

The sample holds a few counts of this clone. V usage is TRBV15 and J usage is TRBJ2-4; 12 nucleotides match TRBD2. J was trimmed by 0 bases and V by 4 bases; bases with no gene match: 10. Germline lookup yields CDR1 LNHNV and CDR2 YYDKDF (reference sequence). CDR3 size: 19 residues. CDR3 DNA sequence: TGTGCCACCAGCATGACAGGACTAGCGGGACCGCTAGCCAAAAACATTCAGTACTTC. It codes for CATSMTGLAGPLAKNIQYF. The whole variable domain, filled in from reference TRBV15 and TRBJ2-4, reads DAMVIQNPRYQVTQFGKPVTLSCSQTLNHNVMYWYQQKSSQAPKLLFHYYDKDFNNEADTPDNFQSRRPNTSFCFLDIRSPGLGDTAMYLCATSMTGLAGPLAKNIQYFGAGTRLSVL.

The V gene is TRBV30, the J gene TRBJ2-1; a weak D match, TRBD1 (5 bases). The CDR3 is made up of 11 amino acids. The germline gives CDR1 GTSNPN, CDR2 SVGIG (reference sequence). V was clipped by 0 bases and J by 9 bases, with 6 bases between them. The chain's CDR3 is CAWSVRGEQFF. In DNA form, the CDR3 reads TGTGCCTGGAGTGTTAGGGGTGAGCAGTTCTTC.

J is TRBJ1-1 and V is TRBV7-3; D is unresolved. The CDR3 has 13 amino acids. CDR1 SGHTA and CDR2 FQGTGA come from the germline V gene. With 4 bases removed from V and 2 bases from J, the gap between germline ends came to 8 bases. CDR3 DNA: TGTGCCAGCAGCTCCCTCCCCAACACTGAAGCTTTCTTT. This translates into CASSSLPNTEAFF.

The genes are TRBV24-1 and TRBJ1-1; D remains ambiguous. The CDR3 has 13 amino acids. Germline values: CDR1 KGHDR, CDR2 SFDVKD. V shed 2 bases and J shed 4 bases, with 7 bases lying between them. The CDR3 sequence is CATSDSRGTEAFF. CDR3 coding DNA: TGTGCCACCAGTGATTCCCGCGGCACTGAAGCTTTCTTT.

This clone was counted a single time. CDR3 bases: TGTGCCAGCACGGGGGGGGCGGGGTCGAATTACGAGCAGTACTTC. It yields the protein CASTGGAGSNYEQYF. J is TRBJ2-7 and V is TRBV28; 8 bases map to TRBD2. The CDR3 consists of 15 residues. Germline V gives CDR1 MDHEN, CDR2 SYDVKM. The V gene end was trimmed by 7 bases and the J gene end by 4 bases; junction bases not matched to a gene: 12.

The rearrangement links TRBV10-3 to TRBJ1-2, with D maybe TRBD1 (5 bases). The V and J ends lost 6 bases and 4 bases respectively, with 9 bases between them. CDR3 size: 12 residues. CDR1 ENHRY and CDR2 SYGVKD come from the germline V gene. The CDR3 region has the DNA TGTGCCATCAGAACCGACAGCTATGGCTACACCTTC. Translating it yields CAIRTDSYGYTF.

CDR3 sequence: CASSIGQVFGGANVLTF. Written as DNA, the CDR3 is TGTGCCAGTAGTATAGGACAGGTCTTCGGAGGGGCCAACGTCCTGACTTTC. This chain joins TRBV19 and TRBJ2-6; TRBD1 is a possible D gene (6 bases). The V and J ends lost 1 base and 4 bases respectively, with 14 bases between them. This CDR3 spans 17 amino acids. Germline lookup yields CDR1 LNHDA and CDR2 SQIVND (reference sequence). Combining the CDR3 with reference TRBV19 and TRBJ2-6 gives the whole variable domain DGGITQSPKYLFRKEGQNVTLSCEQNLNHDAMYWYRQDPGQGLRLIYYSQIVNDFQKGDIAEGYSVSREKKESFPLTVTSAQKNPTAFYLCASSIGQVFGGANVLTFGAGSRLTVL.

Regarding this clone: Other DNA sequences in this sample translate to the same CDR3. This chain uses TRBV19 with TRBJ1-1; D may be TRBD1 (5 bases). CDR3 length: 13 residues. The V end lost 7 bases, the J end lost 0 bases, and 9 bases lay between the germline ends. Per the germline V gene, CDR1 is LNHDA and CDR2 is SQIVND (reference sequence). The CDR3 here is CASNRGMNTEAFF. DNA of the CDR3: TGTGCCAGTAATCGGGGGATGAACACTGAAGCTTTCTTT. Full variable domain (missing parts from reference TRBV19 and TRBJ1-1): DGGITQSPKYLFRKEGQNVTLSCEQNLNHDAMYWYRQDPGQGLRLIYYSQIVNDFQKGDIAEGYSVSREKKESFPLTVTSAQKNPTAFYLCASNRGMNTEAFFGQGTRLTVV.

This chain joins TRBV7-2 and TRBJ2-5; the match to TRBD2 covers 8 bases. The junction had 14 bases not matched to a gene; V was cut back by 7 bases and J by 4 bases. The germline V gene has CDR1 SGHTA and CDR2 FQGNSA. This CDR3 comprises 16 residues. The CDR3: CASNPGGVAGPETQYF. In DNA, the CDR3 is TGTGCCAGCAACCCCGGGGGGGTAGCGGGTCCAGAGACCCAGTACTTC.

About this clone: At the DNA level, this CDR3 is encoded by other sequences in the same sample as well. The chain has TRBV6-2 or TRBV6-3 and TRBJ2-7; a possible D gene is TRBD2 (5 bases). The V gene lost 2 bases and the J gene lost 0 bases, with 5 bases spanning the gap. Germline V lookup: CDR1 MNHEY, CDR2 SVGEGT. CDR3 length equals 13 residues. The CDR3 region is CASSYGLSYEQYF. In DNA, the CDR3 is TGTGCCAGCAGTTACGGACTCTCCTACGAGCAGTACTTC.

V and J are TRBV10-3 and TRBJ2-5, with 13 bases that match TRBD2. V trimming: 5 bases; J trimming: 5 bases; junction bases outside the gene matches: 8. The CDR3 extends over 16 amino acids. Germline lookup yields CDR1 ENHRY and CDR2 SYGVKD. CDR3 sequence reads: CAISLELAGGLETQYF. The CDR3 nucleotides read TGTGCCATCAGTCTTGAACTAGCGGGGGGGCTCGAGACCCAGTACTTC.